This T cell receptor (beta chain) was sequenced during a study of blood T cell repertoires in COVID-19 (dated by TCRdb to the early 2020s). Background for the entire study: Collaborator samples came from the United States, Italy and Spain and covered acute and convalescent phases of COVID-19. Sample metadata almost always included a de-identified subject ID, COVID-19 status, age in years and sex. The samples were drawn from two sources: the first 160 participants of the ongoing ImmuneRACE study, and approximately 1,300 subjects contributed by 6 global collaborators. The material from the prospective study consisted of cDNA or gDNA derived from T cells, B-cell-depleted T cells, or PBMCs. A freely available public database, intended as a resource for researchers studying the immune response to SARS-CoV-2, is where the repertoires were released. Where available, HLA class I and class II types were taken from metadata supplied by the sample provider and were not determined by assay-based typing. Deeply sampled blood TCRbeta repertoires from subjects exposed to, actively infected with, or recovered from COVID-19 were included in the dataset.

Via the germline V gene (reference sequence), CDR1 is LNHDA and CDR2 SQIVND. Trimming takes 1 base from V and 5 bases from J, and the germline ends sit 18 bases apart. Including cysteine and phenylalanine, the CDR3 has 17 amino acids. Solely the CDR3 DNA is kept, with 51 bases framed from the first base. TCRbeta CDR3 regions were amplified from genomic DNA by means of the immunoSEQ Assay, a bias-controlled multiplex PCR. As for how the authors treated the data: The number of nucleated cells in each sample was estimated by amplification of reference gene primers within the assay. Sequence reads were collapsed and filtered to measure the absolute abundance of every unique TCRbeta CDR3 rearrangement. For each sample, productive Simpson clonality was calculated by taking the square root of Simpson's diversity index across productive rearrangements. This is the immuneACCESS table as TCRdb keeps it, with only in-frame sequences that have V and J called. A part of the clones is gone; compared with another copy, unresolved V genes explain less than half, and the rest is unexplained. Clone size and V and J calls were adopted from that table, with D and trimming inferred from the DNA. The sample profile shows approximately 130,000 clones; under 85% of them were found once. 18% of the sample lies in the top ten.

About this clone: There is no known antigen for this receptor. Base qualities are not at hand, and no much larger clone is one base apart.

Here is what the overall study found, with its caveats: How much clinical and demographic metadata was included differed by source and by participant, and the metadata was provided uncurated.

Participants in the prospective study were aged roughly 18 to 100 years, lived in some 24 United States geographic areas, and enrolled through a virtual design. In the prospective study, participants were assigned to cohorts based on the clinical history participants reported in a screening survey and a study questionnaire. ImmuneRACE Cohort 3 recovered participants were defined by two consecutive negative NP/OP PCR tests, healthcare professional clearance, or symptom resolution. Mobile phlebotomists in the prospective study collected whole blood, serum and a nasopharyngeal or oropharyngeal swab from every participant. Prospective study participants could optionally give additional blood draws and questionnaires over an approximately 2-month period. Blood samples from the prospective study were shipped frozen or at room temperature prior to DNA extraction.

This receptor was obtained from a man younger than 40 who had recovered from COVID-19. The V and J segments used are TRBV19 and TRBJ2-1; a weak D assignment points to TRBD2 (5 bases agree). The sequenced material came from PBMCs or T cells enriched from blood (not recorded which). The CDR3 reads CASSIALARTLHNEQFF. The DNA sequence is given as TGTGCCAGTAGTATAGCCCTAGCAAGGACCCTTCACAATGAGCAGTTCTTC. The variable domain in full, with residues beyond the CDR3 obtained from the reference TRBV19 and TRBJ2-1 genes, is DGGITQSPKYLFRKEGQNVTLSCEQNLNHDAMYWYRQDPGQGLRLIYYSQIVNDFQKGDIAEGYSVSREKKESFPLTVTSAQKNPTAFYLCASSIALARTLHNEQFFGPGTRLTVL.